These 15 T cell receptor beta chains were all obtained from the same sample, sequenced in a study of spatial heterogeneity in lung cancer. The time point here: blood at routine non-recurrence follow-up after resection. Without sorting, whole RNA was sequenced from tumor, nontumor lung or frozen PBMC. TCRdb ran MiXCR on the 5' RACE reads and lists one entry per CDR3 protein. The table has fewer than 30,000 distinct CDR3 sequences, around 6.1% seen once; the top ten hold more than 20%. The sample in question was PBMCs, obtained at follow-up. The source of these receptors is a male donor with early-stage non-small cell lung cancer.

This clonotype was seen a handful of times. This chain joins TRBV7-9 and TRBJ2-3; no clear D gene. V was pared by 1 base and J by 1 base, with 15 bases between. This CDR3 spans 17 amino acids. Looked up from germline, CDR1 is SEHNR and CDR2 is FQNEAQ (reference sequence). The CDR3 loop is CASSLGSGARGTDTQYF. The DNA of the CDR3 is TGTGCCAGCAGCTTAGGTTCCGGTGCACGCGGCACAGATACGCAGTATTTT. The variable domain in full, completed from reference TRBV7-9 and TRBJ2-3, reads DTGVSQNPRHKITKRGQNVTFRCDPISEHNRLYWYRQTLGQGPEFLTYFQNEAQLEKSRLLSDRFSAERPKGSFSTLEIQRTEQGDSAMYLCASSLGSGARGTDTQYFGPGTRLTVL.

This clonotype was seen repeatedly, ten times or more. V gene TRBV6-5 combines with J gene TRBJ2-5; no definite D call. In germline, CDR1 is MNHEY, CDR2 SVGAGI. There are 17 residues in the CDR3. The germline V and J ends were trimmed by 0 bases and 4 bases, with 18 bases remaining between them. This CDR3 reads CASSYSPGALPRETQYF. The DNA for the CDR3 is TGTGCCAGCAGTTACTCCCCTGGCGCCCTTCCCCGAGAGACCCAGTACTTC.

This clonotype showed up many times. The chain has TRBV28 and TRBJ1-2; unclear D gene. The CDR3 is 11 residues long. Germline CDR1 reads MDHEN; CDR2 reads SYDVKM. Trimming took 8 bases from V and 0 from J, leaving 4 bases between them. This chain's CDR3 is CASAANYGYTF. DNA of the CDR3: TGTGCCAGCGCAGCTAACTATGGCTACACCTTC.

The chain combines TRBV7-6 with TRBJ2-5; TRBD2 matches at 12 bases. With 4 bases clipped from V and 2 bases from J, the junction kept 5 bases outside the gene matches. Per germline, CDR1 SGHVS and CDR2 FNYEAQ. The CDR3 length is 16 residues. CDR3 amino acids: CASSSWTSGDQETQYF. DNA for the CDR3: TGTGCCAGCAGCTCTTGGACTAGCGGGGATCAAGAGACCCAGTACTTC.

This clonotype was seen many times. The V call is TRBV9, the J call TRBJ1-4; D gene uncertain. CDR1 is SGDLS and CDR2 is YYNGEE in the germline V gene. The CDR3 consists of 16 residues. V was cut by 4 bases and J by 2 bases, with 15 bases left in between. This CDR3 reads CASSPRHESTNEKLFF. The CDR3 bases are TGTGCCAGCAGCCCCCGGCACGAGTCGACTAATGAAAAACTGTTTTTT.

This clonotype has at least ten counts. The CDR3 spells CASSPGEAPNYGYTF. The DNA of the CDR3 is TGTGCCAGCAGCCCCGGGGAAGCCCCTAACTATGGCTACACCTTC. This chain links TRBV7-9 with TRBJ1-2; D remains unclear. Germline V CDR1 and CDR2: SEHNR, FQNEAQ (reference sequence). V was cut by 5 bases and J by 0 bases, with 13 bases left in between. The CDR3 is 15 amino acids. Variable domain in full (rest from reference TRBV7-9 and TRBJ1-2): DTGVSQNPRHKITKRGQNVTFRCDPISEHNRLYWYRQTLGQGPEFLTYFQNEAQLEKSRLLSDRFSAERPKGSFSTLEIQRTEQGDSAMYLCASSPGEAPNYGYTFGSGTRLTVV.

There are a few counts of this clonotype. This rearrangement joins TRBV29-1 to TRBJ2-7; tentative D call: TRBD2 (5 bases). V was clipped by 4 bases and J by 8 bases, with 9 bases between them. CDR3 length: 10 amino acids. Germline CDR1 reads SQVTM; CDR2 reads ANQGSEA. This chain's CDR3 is CSVGTGKQYF. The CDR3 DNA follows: TGCAGCGTTGGCACCGGGAAGCAGTACTTC.

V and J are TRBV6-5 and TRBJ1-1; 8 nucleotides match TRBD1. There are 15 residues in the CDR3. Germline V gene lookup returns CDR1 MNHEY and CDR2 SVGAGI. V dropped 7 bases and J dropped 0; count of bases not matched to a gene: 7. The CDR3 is CASIRQGLMNTEAFF. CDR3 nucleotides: TGTGCCAGCATCCGACAGGGGTTAATGAACACTGAAGCTTTCTTT.

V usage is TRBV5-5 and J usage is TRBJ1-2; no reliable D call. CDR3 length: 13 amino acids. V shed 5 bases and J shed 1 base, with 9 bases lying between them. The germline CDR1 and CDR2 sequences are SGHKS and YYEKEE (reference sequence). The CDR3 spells CASSSQSNYGYTF. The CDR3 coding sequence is TGTGCCAGCAGTTCCCAGAGTAACTATGGCTACACCTTC. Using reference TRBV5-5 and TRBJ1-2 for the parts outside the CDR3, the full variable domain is DAGVTQSPTHLIKTRGQQVTLRCSPISGHKSVSWYQQVLGQGPQFIFQYYEKEERGRGNFPDRFSARQFPNYSSELNVNALLLGDSALYLCASSSQSNYGYTFGSGTRLTVV.

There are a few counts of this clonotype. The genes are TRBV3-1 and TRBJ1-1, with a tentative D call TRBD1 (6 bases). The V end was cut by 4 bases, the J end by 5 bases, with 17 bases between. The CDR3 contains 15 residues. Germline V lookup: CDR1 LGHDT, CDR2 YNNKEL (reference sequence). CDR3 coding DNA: TGTGCCAGCAGCCCGCTGGGGGGGCTAGGGACTGAAGCTTTCTTT. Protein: CASSPLGGLGTEAFF.

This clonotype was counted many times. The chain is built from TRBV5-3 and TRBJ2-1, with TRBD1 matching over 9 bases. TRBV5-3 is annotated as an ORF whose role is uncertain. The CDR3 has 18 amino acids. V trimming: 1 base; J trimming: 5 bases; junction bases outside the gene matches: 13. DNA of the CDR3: TGTGCCAGAAGCTTGAGGGACAGGGTAGGTAGGTTGGACAATGAGCAGTTCTTC. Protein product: CARSLRDRVGRLDNEQFF.

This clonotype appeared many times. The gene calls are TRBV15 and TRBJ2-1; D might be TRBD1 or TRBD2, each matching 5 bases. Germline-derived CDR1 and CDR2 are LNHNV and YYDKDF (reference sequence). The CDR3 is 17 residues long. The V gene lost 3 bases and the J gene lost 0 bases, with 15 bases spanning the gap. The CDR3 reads CATSRGRQGRSYNEQFF. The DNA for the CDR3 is TGTGCCACCAGCAGGGGACGGCAAGGACGCTCCTACAATGAGCAGTTCTTC.

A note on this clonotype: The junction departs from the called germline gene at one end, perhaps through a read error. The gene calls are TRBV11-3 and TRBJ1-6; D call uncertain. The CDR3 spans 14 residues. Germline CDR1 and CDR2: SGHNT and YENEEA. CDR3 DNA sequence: TGTGCCAGCACCCTACAACGGGATAATTTACCCCTCCACTTT. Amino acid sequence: CASTLQRDNLPLHF.

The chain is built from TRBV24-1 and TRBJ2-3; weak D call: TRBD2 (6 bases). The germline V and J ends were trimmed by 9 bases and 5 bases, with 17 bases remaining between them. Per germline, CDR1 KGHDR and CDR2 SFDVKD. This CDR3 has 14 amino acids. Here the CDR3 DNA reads TGTGCCACCTCTCGACCGGGAGTTGTAGATACGCAGTATTTT. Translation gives CATSRPGVVDTQYF.

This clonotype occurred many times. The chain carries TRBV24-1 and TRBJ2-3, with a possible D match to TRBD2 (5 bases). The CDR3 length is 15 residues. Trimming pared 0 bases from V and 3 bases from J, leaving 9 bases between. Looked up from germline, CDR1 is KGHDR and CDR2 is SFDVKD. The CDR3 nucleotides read TGTGCCACCAGTGATTTGAGGACTGATACAGATACGCAGTATTTT. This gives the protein CATSDLRTDTDTQYF.